This T cell receptor (beta chain) was recorded in a study of graft-versus-host responses after intestinal transplantation. As regards this clone: Its antigen is not identified.

The V and J ends lost 8 bases and 8 bases respectively, with 16 bases between them. CDR1 MNHNY and CDR2 SVGAGI come from the germline V gene (reference sequence). This CDR3 is 13 amino acids long. This table comes from immunoSEQ multiplex PCR, and its TCRdb copy is limited to in-frame clones, with some not included. The data contain about 110,000 clones, around nine tenths of them singletons. The TCR originated in a human donor who was the organ donor for an intestinal transplant. The input for sequencing was unstimulated CD4+ T cells sorted from spleen or lymph node cells, taken before transplant. The chain carries TRBV6-6 and TRBJ2-1, with D possibly matching TRBD2 (6 bases). The CDR3 reads CASGLPVLDEQFF. CDR3 bases: TGTGCCAGCGGACTACCGGTCTTAGATGAGCAGTTCTTC.